This T cell receptor beta chain was retrieved from a study of identical twins' blood T cells. In the study overall: About 6 alpha and about 6 beta libraries together yielded tens of millions of reads.

This clonotype was found a few times. Germline V lookup: CDR1 SNHLY, CDR2 FYNNEI. The CDR3 loop spans 13 amino acids. Trimming shortened V by 2 bases and J by 7 bases, and 11 bases separated the two germline ends. The donors were healthy female monozygous twins, three pairs in total. TCR cDNA libraries came from RNA via a modified published protocol. Authors' processing steps: Each donor had about 90,000 to nearly 500,000 clonotypes. Each CDR3 protein gets one entry after TCRdb re-called the 5' RACE reads with MiXCR. The V and J calls come from TCRdb's annotation, not from the publication. The sample carries hundreds of thousands of distinct CDR3 sequences, about 28% recorded once.

Sequencing was carried out using PBMCs. J is TRBJ1-2 and V is TRBV2; tentatively, D is TRBD1 (5 bases). The origin of this receptor is a woman aged 18 to 55 in good health. CDR3 sequence: CASSEQGRAGYTF. For the CDR3, the DNA is TGTGCCAGCAGTGAACAGGGTAGAGCTGGCTACACCTTC.